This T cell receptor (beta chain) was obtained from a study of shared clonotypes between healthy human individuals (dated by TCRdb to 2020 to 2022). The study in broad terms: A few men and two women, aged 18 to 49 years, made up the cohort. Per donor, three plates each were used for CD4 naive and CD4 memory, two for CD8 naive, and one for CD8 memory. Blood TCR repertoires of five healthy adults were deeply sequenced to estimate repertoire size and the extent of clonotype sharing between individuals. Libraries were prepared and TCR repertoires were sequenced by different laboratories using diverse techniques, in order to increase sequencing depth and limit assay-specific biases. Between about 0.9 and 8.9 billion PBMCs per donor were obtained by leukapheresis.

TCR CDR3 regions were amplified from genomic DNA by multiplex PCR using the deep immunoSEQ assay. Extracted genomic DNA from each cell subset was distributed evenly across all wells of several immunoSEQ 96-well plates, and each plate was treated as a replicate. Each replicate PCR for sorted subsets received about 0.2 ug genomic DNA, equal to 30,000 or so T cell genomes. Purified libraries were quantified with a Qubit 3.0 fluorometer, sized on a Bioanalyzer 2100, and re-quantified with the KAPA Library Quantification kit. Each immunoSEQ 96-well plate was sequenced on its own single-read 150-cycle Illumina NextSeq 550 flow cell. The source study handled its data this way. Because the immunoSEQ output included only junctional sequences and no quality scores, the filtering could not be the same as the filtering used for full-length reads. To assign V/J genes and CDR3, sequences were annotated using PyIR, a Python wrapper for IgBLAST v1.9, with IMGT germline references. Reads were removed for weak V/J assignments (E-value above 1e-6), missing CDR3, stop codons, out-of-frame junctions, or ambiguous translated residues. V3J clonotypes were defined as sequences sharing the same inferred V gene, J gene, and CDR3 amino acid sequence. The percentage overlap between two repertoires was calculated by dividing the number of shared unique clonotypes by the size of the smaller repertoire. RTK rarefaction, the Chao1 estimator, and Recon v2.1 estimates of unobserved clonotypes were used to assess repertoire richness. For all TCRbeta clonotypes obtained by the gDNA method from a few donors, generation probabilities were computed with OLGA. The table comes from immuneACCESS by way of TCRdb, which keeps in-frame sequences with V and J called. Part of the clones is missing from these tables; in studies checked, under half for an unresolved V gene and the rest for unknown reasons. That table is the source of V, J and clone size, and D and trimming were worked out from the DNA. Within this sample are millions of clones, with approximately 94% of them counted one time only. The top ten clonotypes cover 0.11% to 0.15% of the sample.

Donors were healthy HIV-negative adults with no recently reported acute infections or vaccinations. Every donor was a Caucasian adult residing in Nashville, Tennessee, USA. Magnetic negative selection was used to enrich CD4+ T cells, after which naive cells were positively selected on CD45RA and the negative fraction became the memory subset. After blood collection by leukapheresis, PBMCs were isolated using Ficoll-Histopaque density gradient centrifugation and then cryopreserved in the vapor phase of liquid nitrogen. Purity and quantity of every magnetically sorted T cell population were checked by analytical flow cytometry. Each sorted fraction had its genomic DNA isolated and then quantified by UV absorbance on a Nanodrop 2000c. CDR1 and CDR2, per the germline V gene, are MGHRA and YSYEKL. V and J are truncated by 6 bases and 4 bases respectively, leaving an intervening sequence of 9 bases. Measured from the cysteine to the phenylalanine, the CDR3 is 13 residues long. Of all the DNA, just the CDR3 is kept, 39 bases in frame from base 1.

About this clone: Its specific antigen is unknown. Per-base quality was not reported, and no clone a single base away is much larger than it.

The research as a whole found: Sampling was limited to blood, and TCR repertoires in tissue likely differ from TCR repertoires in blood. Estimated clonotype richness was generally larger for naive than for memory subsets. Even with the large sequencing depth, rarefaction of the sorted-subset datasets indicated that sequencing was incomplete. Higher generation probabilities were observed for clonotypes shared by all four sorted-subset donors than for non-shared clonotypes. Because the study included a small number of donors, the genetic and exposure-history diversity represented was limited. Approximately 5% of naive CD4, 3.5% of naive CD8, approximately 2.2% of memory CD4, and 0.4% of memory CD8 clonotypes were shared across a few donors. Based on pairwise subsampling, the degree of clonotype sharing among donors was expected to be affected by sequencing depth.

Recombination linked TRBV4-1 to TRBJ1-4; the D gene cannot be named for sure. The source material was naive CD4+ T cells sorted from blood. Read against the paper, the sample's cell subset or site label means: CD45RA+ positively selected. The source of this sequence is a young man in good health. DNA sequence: TGCGCCAGCAGAGTGGGAGTTAATGAAAAACTGTTTTTT. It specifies CASRVGVNEKLFF.